This TCR beta chain was observed in a study of blood T cell repertoires in COVID-19 (dated by TCRdb to the early 2020s). Study-wide context: Samples covering the acute and convalescent phases of COVID-19 were provided by collaborators in the United States, Italy and Spain. The prospective study material was composed of cDNA or gDNA derived from T cells, B-cell-depleted T cells, or PBMCs. The dataset comprised deeply sampled blood TCRbeta repertoires from subjects exposed to, actively infected with, or recovered from COVID-19. The repertoires were released in a freely available public database intended as a resource for research on the immune response to SARS-CoV-2. Samples came from the ongoing ImmuneRACE study (first 160 participants) plus 1,254 subjects from 6 global collaborators. Sample metadata almost always included a de-identified subject ID, COVID-19 status, age in years and sex. Where available, HLA class I and class II types were obtained from metadata supplied by the sample provider rather than from assay-based typing. Results the study describes overall, beyond this receptor: The amount of clinical and demographic metadata varied by source and participant and was provided uncurated.

Regarding this clone: Its antigen remains undetermined. No base quality values were provided; no much bigger clone lies one nucleotide off.

From V the trimming removes 3 bases and from J it removes 1 base, while the gene matches leave 5 bases of the junction unaccounted for. The germline V gene encodes CDR1 SGHTA and CDR2 FQGTGA. CDR3 length: 15 amino acids, cysteine to phenylalanine. The DNA shown is the 45-base CDR3, in frame from base 1. TCRbeta CDR3 regions were amplified from genomic DNA using the immunoSEQ Assay, a bias-controlled multiplex PCR. The source study handled its data this way. The number of nucleated cells in each sample was estimated from the amplification of reference gene primers within the assay. To quantify the absolute abundance of each unique TCRbeta CDR3 rearrangement, sequence reads were collapsed and filtered. Productive Simpson clonality was computed per sample as the square root of Simpson's diversity index over productive rearrangements. TCRdb's version of the immuneACCESS table is confined to in-frame rearrangements and falls short of the full clone set. An unresolved V gene accounts for under half of the shortfall where checked; the remainder is of unknown origin. V and J calls and clone size are those listed in that table; D and trimming were worked out from the DNA. The sample contains roughly 330,000 clones, more than 70% of them found a single time. About 1.2% of the sample lies in the top ten.

Collaborating institutions collected whole blood in K2EDTA tubes following their own protocols. For TCRbeta analysis, collaborator samples were shipped as frozen whole blood, as isolated PBMCs, or as DNA extracted from either sample type. Sequencing used peripheral blood. The TCR was taken from a woman between 50 and 59 years old with acute or convalescent COVID-19. Recombination linked TRBV7-3 to TRBJ1-1, with 7 junctional bases fitting TRBD1. The CDR3 has the sequence CASSLAGTENTEAFF. The sequenced DNA is TGTGCCAGCAGCTTGGCCGGGACAGAGAACACTGAAGCTTTCTTT.